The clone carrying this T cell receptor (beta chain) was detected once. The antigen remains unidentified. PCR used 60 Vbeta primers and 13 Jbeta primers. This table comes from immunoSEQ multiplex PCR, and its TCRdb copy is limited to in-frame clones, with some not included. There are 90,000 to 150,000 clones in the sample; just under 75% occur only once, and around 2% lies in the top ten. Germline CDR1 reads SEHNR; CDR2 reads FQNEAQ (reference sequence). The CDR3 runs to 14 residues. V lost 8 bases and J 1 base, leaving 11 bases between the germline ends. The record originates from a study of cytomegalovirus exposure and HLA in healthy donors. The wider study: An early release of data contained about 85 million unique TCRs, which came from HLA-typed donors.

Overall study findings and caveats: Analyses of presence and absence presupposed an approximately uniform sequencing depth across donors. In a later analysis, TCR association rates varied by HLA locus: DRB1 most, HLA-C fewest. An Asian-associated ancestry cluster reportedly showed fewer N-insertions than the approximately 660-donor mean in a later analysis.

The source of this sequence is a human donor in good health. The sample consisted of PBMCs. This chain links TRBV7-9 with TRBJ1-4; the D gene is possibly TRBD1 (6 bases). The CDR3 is CASRSDRTNEKLFF. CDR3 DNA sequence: TGTGCCAGCCGATCGGACAGAACTAATGAAAAACTGTTTTTT. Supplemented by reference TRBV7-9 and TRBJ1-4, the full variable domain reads DTGVSQNPRHKITKRGQNVTFRCDPISEHNRLYWYRQTLGQGPEFLTYFQNEAQLEKSRLLSDRFSAERPKGSFSTLEIQRTEQGDSAMYLCASRSDRTNEKLFFGSGTQLSVL.